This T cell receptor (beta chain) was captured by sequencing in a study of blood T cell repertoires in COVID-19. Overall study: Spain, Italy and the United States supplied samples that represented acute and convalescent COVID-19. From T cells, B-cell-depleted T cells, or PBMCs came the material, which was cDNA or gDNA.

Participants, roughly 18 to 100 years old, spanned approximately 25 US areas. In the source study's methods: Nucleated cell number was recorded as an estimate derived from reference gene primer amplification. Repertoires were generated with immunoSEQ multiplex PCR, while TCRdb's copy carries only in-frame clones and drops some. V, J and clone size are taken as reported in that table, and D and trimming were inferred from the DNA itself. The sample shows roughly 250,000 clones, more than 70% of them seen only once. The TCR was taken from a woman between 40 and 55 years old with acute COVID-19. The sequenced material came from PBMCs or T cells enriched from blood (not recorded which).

The CDR3 region is CASSLATYDSYNEQFF. The CDR3 region has the DNA TGTGCCAGCAGCTTAGCCACCTACGACAGTTACAATGAGCAGTTCTTC. The chain has TRBV7-8 and TRBJ2-1, with a possible D match to TRBD1 (5 bases). CDR1 is SGHVS, CDR2 FQNEAQ, per germline. CDR3 length: 16 amino acids. The V gene lost 0 bases and the J gene lost 4 bases, with 13 bases spanning the gap. Full variable domain (missing parts from reference TRBV7-8 and TRBJ2-1): GAGVSQSPRYKVAKRGQDVALRCDPISGHVSLFWYQQALGQGPEFLTYFQNEAQLDKSGLPSDRFFAERPEGSVSTLKIQRTQQEDSAVYLCASSLATYDSYNEQFFGPGTRLTVL.